This passage covers 19 T cell receptor beta chains from one sample sequenced in a study of cytomegalovirus exposure and HLA in healthy donors. 13 Jbeta primers and 60 Vbeta primers were used for the PCR. Assay: immunoSEQ multiplex PCR; the TCRdb copy retains only in-frame clones and omits some. The data contain 150,000 to 200,000 clones, over 75% of them singletons. The sequenced sample consisted of PBMCs. The receptors derive from a man over 45 in good health and CMV-seropositive.

The chain links TRBV5-1 to TRBJ2-3; D not certain. From germline, CDR1 is SGHRS and CDR2 YFSETQ. This CDR3 is 14 amino acids long. V was cut by 0 bases and J by 5 bases, with 10 bases left in between. CDR3 amino acids: CASSLDQVGDTQYF. The DNA of the CDR3 is TGCGCCAGCAGCTTGGATCAGGTGGGAGATACGCAGTATTTT.

This clone has more than one count but fewer than ten. This chain links TRBV2 with TRBJ2-7, with 8 bases that match TRBD1. V lost 6 bases and J lost 2; bases outside the gene matches: 6. Germline CDR1 SNHLY, CDR2 FYNNEI. The CDR3 extends over 14 amino acids. The CDR3 coding sequence is TGTGCCAGCAGGCGGGGACAGGCCACCTACGAGCAGTACTTC. This gives the protein CASRRGQATYEQYF.

The chain is built from TRBV27 and TRBJ2-2; D may be TRBD1 (5 bases). The germline V gene has CDR1 MNHEY and CDR2 SMNVEV (reference sequence). The germline V and J ends were trimmed by 3 bases and 2 bases, with 7 bases remaining between them. This CDR3 spans 14 amino acids. DNA for the CDR3: TGTGCCAGCAGTTTCAGGGCCAACACCGGGGAGCTGTTTTTT. It yields the protein CASSFRANTGELFF.

The genes are TRBV5-4 and TRBJ2-5, with 9 bases lining up with TRBD2. This CDR3 is 17 amino acids long. Per the germline V gene, CDR1 is SGHNT and CDR2 is YYREEE (reference sequence). With 2 bases clipped from V and 5 bases from J, the junction kept 13 bases outside the gene matches. CDR3 nucleotide sequence: TGTGCCAGCAGCTTAAGTTGGGCTAGCGGGGAGGGGGAGACCCAGTACTTC. As protein: CASSLSWASGEGETQYF. Using reference TRBV5-4 and TRBJ2-5 for the parts outside the CDR3, the full variable domain is ETGVTQSPTHLIKTRGQQVTLRCSSQSGHNTVSWYQQALGQGPQFIFQYYREEENGRGNFPPRFSGLQFPNYSSELNVNALELDDSALYLCASSLSWASGEGETQYFGPGTRLLVL.

The rearrangement joins TRBV7-2 to TRBJ2-6; TRBD2 is a possible D gene (6 bases). The CDR3 totals 17 residues. V lost 1 base, J lost 0 bases, and 10 bases lay in between. The germline gives CDR1 SGHTA, CDR2 FQGNSA. The CDR3 reads CASSLGGTISGANVLTF. The CDR3 DNA sequence: TGTGCCAGCAGCTTAGGCGGGACGATCTCTGGGGCCAACGTCCTGACTTTC.

The chain uses TRBV7-6 and TRBJ2-7; possible D gene TRBD1, 6 bases. This CDR3 has 16 amino acids. Trimming shortened V by 5 bases and J by 3 bases, and 20 bases separated the two germline ends. In germline, CDR1 is SGHVS, CDR2 FNYEAQ. CDR3 residues: CASSPRPSGVGYEQYF. The DNA of the CDR3 is TGTGCCAGCAGCCCAAGGCCTTCAGGGGTCGGCTACGAGCAGTACTTC. Looking up the rest from reference TRBV7-6 and TRBJ2-7 gives the full variable domain: GAGVSQSPRYKVTKRGQDVALRCDPISGHVSLYWYRQALGQGPEFLTYFNYEAQQDKSGLPNDRFSAERPEGSISTLTIQRTEQRDSAMYRCASSPRPSGVGYEQYFGPGTRLTVT.

The V gene is TRBV9, the J gene TRBJ2-3; 9 bases line up with TRBD2. There are 15 residues in the CDR3. V shed 3 bases, J shed 2 bases, and the junction held 4 bases outside the gene matches. Germline V CDR1 and CDR2: SGDLS, YYNGEE. The DNA of the CDR3 is TGTGCCAGCAGCGAGGGCGGGGGGGCCACAGATACGCAGTATTTT. Encoded protein: CASSEGGGATDTQYF.

The chain links TRBV5-8 to TRBJ2-2; TRBD1 matches at 8 bases. This CDR3 contains 14 residues. Germline V lookup: CDR1 SGHTS, CDR2 YDEGEE. V dropped 5 bases and J dropped 7; count of bases not matched to a gene: 7. The CDR3 DNA reads as TGTGCCAGCAGTCGGCAGGGGGCGGACGGGGAGCTGTTTTTT. Translated, it gives CASSRQGADGELFF.

The chain is built from TRBV30 and TRBJ2-7; TRBD2 is a possible D gene (5 bases). V lost 2 bases and J lost 6, with 11 bases in between. In germline, CDR1 is GTSNPN, CDR2 SVGIG (reference sequence). The CDR3 has 12 amino acids. In DNA form, the CDR3 reads TGTGCCTGGAGTCACGGGGTCCGCGAGCAGTACTTC. Protein sequence: CAWSHGVREQYF.

The chain joins TRBV18 to TRBJ1-2; D perhaps matches TRBD1 (6 bases). Germline V gives CDR1 KGHSH, CDR2 LQKENI. The CDR3 runs to 17 residues. V lost 1 base and J lost 2, with 17 bases in between. CDR3 amino acids: CASSPQNTGPDNYGYTF. The CDR3 DNA reads as TGTGCCAGCTCACCACAAAATACAGGGCCGGACAACTATGGCTACACCTTC.

Only one count was recorded for this clone. The chain recombines TRBV5-4 with TRBJ1-2; TRBD1 is a possible D gene (6 bases). This CDR3 comprises 13 residues. Deletions cut 1 base from V and 6 bases from J, with 10 bases between. Germline assignment: CDR1 SGHNT and CDR2 YYREEE (reference sequence). The chain's CDR3 is CASSLTGSDGYTF. CDR3 sequence (DNA): TGTGCCAGCAGCTTGACAGGGTCCGATGGCTACACCTTC.

The chain employs TRBV2 and TRBJ1-2; D is undetermined. CDR3 length: 13 residues. Germline V lookup: CDR1 SNHLY, CDR2 FYNNEI. Trimming cost V 4 bases and J 3 bases, with 9 bases left between them. CDR3 protein: CASSVHEDYGYTF. The CDR3 DNA is TGTGCCAGCAGTGTCCATGAGGACTATGGCTACACCTTC.

The chain recombines TRBV10-3 with TRBJ2-3; TRBD1 might be the D (5 bases). The CDR3 spans 14 residues. Trimming stripped 3 bases from V and 5 bases from J, with 12 bases between. Per the germline V gene, CDR1 is ENHRY and CDR2 is SYGVKD. CDR3 sequence: CAISDRLQGDTQYF. The CDR3, as DNA: TGTGCCATCAGTGATAGACTCCAGGGAGATACGCAGTATTTT.

This chain joins TRBV28 and TRBJ2-2; 9 bases are a match to TRBD1. Trimming took 5 bases from V and 0 from J; bases not matched to a gene: 4. The CDR3 loop spans 16 amino acids. In germline, CDR1 is MDHEN, CDR2 SYDVKM. The CDR3 loop is CASSTTGGSNTGELFF. The CDR3 DNA follows: TGTGCCAGCAGTACGACAGGGGGGTCGAACACCGGGGAGCTGTTTTTT.

This chain joins TRBV29-1 and TRBJ1-1; perhaps TRBD1 as D (6 bases). Between the trimmed V and J ends, which lost 6 bases and 4 bases, there was a span of 18 bases. There are 14 residues in the CDR3. Germline V lookup: CDR1 SQVTM, CDR2 ANQGSEA. The CDR3 is CSVPTETQGTEAFF. The CDR3 DNA follows: TGCAGCGTCCCCACAGAGACACAGGGCACTGAAGCTTTCTTT.

CDR3 nucleotide sequence: TGTGCCAGCAGCATACAGGGACACTCTGGCTACACCTTC. It translates to CASSIQGHSGYTF. The rearrangement joins TRBV6-5 to TRBJ1-2; weak D call: TRBD1 (6 bases). From germline, CDR1 is MNHEY and CDR2 SVGAGI. V lost 6 bases and J lost 7, with 15 bases in between. The CDR3 length is 13 residues.

The chain uses TRBV4-1 and TRBJ1-6; the match to TRBD1 covers 7 bases. The V gene's germline CDR1 is MGHRA and CDR2 YSYEKL. V lost 3 bases and J lost 7; bases outside the gene matches: 9. CDR3 length: 16 amino acids. The CDR3 is CASSQFPQGRNSPLHF. The CDR3 bases are TGCGCCAGCAGCCAGTTCCCACAGGGGAGAAATTCACCCCTCCACTTT.

J is TRBJ2-4 and V is TRBV5-6, with unresolved D. V gave up 1 base and J gave up 8 bases, with 10 bases separating them. From germline, CDR1 is SGHDT and CDR2 YYEEEE. The CDR3 sequence is 13 residues long. The chain's CDR3 is CASSLLVMDIQYF. The CDR3 DNA reads as TGTGCCAGCAGCTTGCTAGTGATGGACATTCAGTACTTC.

The J gene is TRBJ1-5, the V gene TRBV28, with D tentatively TRBD1 (5 bases). Germline CDR1 reads MDHEN; CDR2 reads SYDVKM. The CDR3 has 15 residues. Trimming pared 4 bases from V and 2 bases from J, leaving 12 bases between. The CDR3 reads CASSSRGTGNQPQHF. The CDR3, as DNA: TGTGCCAGCAGTTCCCGGGGGACTGGCAATCAGCCCCAGCATTTT.